The 18 T cell receptor beta chains reported below all come from one sample, sequenced in a study of T cells expressing NK-cell markers. For each CDR3 protein, TCRdb gives one entry from its re-call of the 5' RACE reads, without DNA. The table lists 150,000 to 180,000 distinct CDR3 sequences. The sequenced sample consisted of blood T cells: a sorted CD56 or NKG2C T cell subset, CD4+ or CD8+ T cells, or bulk PBMC T cells (not recorded which). These receptors came from a woman in her forties or fifties in good health.

The V gene is TRBV6-6, the J gene TRBJ2-1; there is no DNA to check the TCRdb D call of TRBD1. The CDR3 extends over 13 amino acids. CDR1 MNHNY and CDR2 SVGAGI come from the germline V gene (reference sequence). CDR3 residues: CASSDGTGLEQFF.

CDR3 amino acids: CASSVVSRDRENSPLHF. V usage is TRBV9 and J usage is TRBJ1-6; TCRdb's D call, TRBD1, is unchecked because there is no DNA. CDR1 is SGDLS and CDR2 is YYNGEE in the germline V gene. This CDR3 has 17 amino acids.

The genes are TRBV27 and TRBJ2-7; the TCRdb D gene call, TRBD2, has no DNA to confirm it. The CDR3 length is 16 residues. Germline V lookup: CDR1 MNHEY, CDR2 SMNVEV (reference sequence). CDR3 protein: CASSLQRSGRGNEQYF.

V and J are TRBV18 and TRBJ1-2. The CDR3 spans 12 residues. Germline CDR1 reads KGHSH; CDR2 reads LQKENI. The CDR3 here is CASSPYRKGYTF. Based on the CDR3 plus reference TRBV18 and TRBJ1-2, the full variable domain is NAGVMQNPRHLVRRRGQEARLRCSPMKGHSHVYWYRQLPEEGLKFMVYLQKENIIDESGMPKERFSAEFPKEGPSILRIQQVVRGDSAAYFCASSPYRKGYTFGSGTRLTVV.

The chain recombines TRBV12-3 or TRBV12-4 with TRBJ1-1; TCRdb gives TRBD1 as the D gene, but with no DNA this cannot be confirmed. The CDR3 totals 12 residues. The CDR3 loop is CASRLGQGEAFF.

This chain connects TRBV7-3 to TRBJ2-1; without DNA, the TCRdb call of TRBD2 cannot be checked. CDR3 length equals 17 residues. Germline CDR1 reads SGHTA; CDR2 reads FQGTGA. The CDR3: CASSPKPGLSSYNEQFF. Combining the CDR3 with reference TRBV7-3 and TRBJ2-1 gives the whole variable domain GAGVSQTPSNKVTEKGKYVELRCDPISGHTALYWYRQSLGQGPEFLIYFQGTGAADDSGLPNDRFFAVRPEGSVSTLKIQRTERGDSAVYLCASSPKPGLSSYNEQFFGPGTRLTVL.

This sequence joins TRBV7-9 and TRBJ1-5; checking the TCRdb D call of TRBD1 is not possible without DNA. The length of the CDR3 is 16 residues. Germline assignment: CDR1 SEHNR and CDR2 FQNEAQ (reference sequence). The chain's CDR3 is CASSTKTGLGNQPQHF.

V and J are TRBV9 and TRBJ2-1. Germline-derived CDR1 and CDR2 are SGDLS and YYNGEE. This CDR3 contains 13 residues. CDR3 protein: CASTDSSYNEQFF.

The chain carries TRBV6-4 and TRBJ2-1; as DNA is missing, the TRBD2 call by TCRdb cannot be tested. CDR1 and CDR2 from the germline V gene are MRHNA and SNTAGT. The CDR3 spans 13 residues. CDR3 residues: CASSENIAYEQFF.

The rearrangement links TRBV9 to TRBJ2-1; the TRBD2 assignment by TCRdb is unverifiable without DNA. The CDR3 is 15 amino acids. Germline values: CDR1 SGDLS, CDR2 YYNGEE. The CDR3 reads CASSVARGGGNEQFF.

J is TRBJ1-1 and V is TRBV30; TCRdb proposes TRBD1, but this gene call is untestable without DNA. This CDR3 has 13 residues. The germline V gene has CDR1 GTSNPN and CDR2 SVGIG (reference sequence). The CDR3 sequence: CAWSVKGRLEAFF.

The J gene is TRBJ2-7, the V gene TRBV7-9; no DNA is available, so the TRBD2 call from TCRdb remains unchecked. The CDR3 spans 16 residues. The germline V gene has CDR1 SEHNR and CDR2 FQNEAQ (reference sequence). The CDR3 loop reads CASSLAVGGLYHEQYF.

The rearrangement joins TRBV27 to TRBJ2-5; TCRdb returns TRBD1, unconfirmable since there is no DNA. This CDR3 spans 12 amino acids. In germline, CDR1 is MNHEY, CDR2 SMNVEV (reference sequence). The CDR3 reads CASSIQGQTQYF.

The CDR3 sequence: CASSLSLDFNQETQYF. J is TRBJ2-5 and V is TRBV5-5; the TCRdb D gene call, TRBD2, has no DNA to confirm it. The germline CDR1 and CDR2 sequences are SGHKS and YYEKEE (reference sequence). This CDR3 region has 16 residues.

The rearrangement links TRBV7-6 to TRBJ2-1; TCRdb outputs TRBD2, but without DNA this stays unchecked. This CDR3 spans 16 amino acids. Germline V gene data show CDR1 as SGHVS and CDR2 as FNYEAQ. CDR3 residues: CASSFRGGLVDNEQFF.

The chain combines TRBV10-3 with TRBJ1-1; as DNA is missing, the TRBD1 call by TCRdb cannot be tested. Per germline, CDR1 ENHRY and CDR2 SYGVKD. The CDR3 runs 14 residues. The CDR3 here is CAISARTGGTEAFF.

The chain uses TRBV24-1 and TRBJ2-5; TCRdb reports TRBD2, a call that lacks DNA to check it against. The CDR3 is 13 amino acids. Germline V lookup: CDR1 KGHDR, CDR2 SFDVKD. CDR3 amino acids: CATRAGGSETQYF.

The chain couples TRBV30 to TRBJ1-1; the TCRdb call, TRBD1, lacks DNA for checking. Germline-derived CDR1 and CDR2 are GTSNPN and SVGIG (reference sequence). This CDR3 has 12 residues. CDR3 protein: CAWIPTGDEAFF.